This passage covers 8 T cell receptor beta chains from one sample sequenced in a study of shared clonotypes between healthy human individuals. Clones were read by immunoSEQ multiplex PCR, and TCRdb kept only the in-frame ones, dropping some. The table lists roughly 1.5 million clones, 95% to 99% of them singletons. Sequences were obtained from naive CD4+ T cells sorted from blood. Subset in this sample: CD45RA+ positively selected. The receptors derive from a man younger than 40 in good health.

The chain links TRBV5-1 to TRBJ2-1; D may be TRBD1 (6 bases). Germline loops: CDR1 SGHRS, CDR2 YFSETQ. The V and J ends lost 4 bases and 10 bases respectively, with 24 bases between them. The CDR3 contains 16 residues. In DNA, the CDR3 is TGCGCCAGCAGCACTGACAGGTCATCCGGTTGGGGAGAGCAGTTCTTC. This gives the protein CASSTDRSSGWGEQFF.

V is TRBV6-1 and J is TRBJ2-5; TRBD1 aligns across 10 bases. This CDR3 is 15 amino acids long. Germline CDR1 reads MNHNS; CDR2 reads SASEGT. The J segment lost 4 bases and the V segment lost 4 bases, leaving 6 bases of the junction unmatched. The CDR3 DNA is TGTGCCAGCAGTGGCGACAGGGGGCCGAGAGAGACCCAGTACTTC. Amino acid sequence: CASSGDRGPRETQYF.

In regard to this clone: Additional DNA sequences in this sample encode the identical CDR3. The gene calls are TRBV5-6 and TRBJ2-3; no reliable D call. Germline V CDR1 and CDR2: SGHDT, YYEEEE. The length of the CDR3 is 13 residues. Trimming removed 1 base from V and 0 bases from J, with 3 bases in between. This CDR3 is CASSLRSTDTQYF. The CDR3, as DNA: TGTGCCAGCAGCTTGAGAAGCACAGATACGCAGTATTTT.

The J gene is TRBJ2-1, the V gene TRBV27; 14 bases map to TRBD2. The length of the CDR3 is 13 residues. Germline CDR1 is MNHEY and CDR2 is SMNVEV (reference sequence). V was clipped by 1 base and J by 14 bases; unmatched bases: 1. As DNA, the CDR3 is TGTGCCAGCAGTTTATTGACTAGCGGGAGGGAGTTCTTC. This sequence encodes CASSLLTSGREFF.

The V and J genes are TRBV4-1 and TRBJ2-7, with a tentative D call TRBD1 (6 bases). V lost 0 bases, J lost 2 bases, and 8 bases lay in between. Per the germline V gene, CDR1 is MGHRA and CDR2 is YSYEKL. This CDR3 comprises 14 residues. The CDR3 loop is CASSQEDSTYEQYF. The CDR3 DNA follows: TGCGCCAGCAGCCAAGAGGACAGCACCTACGAGCAGTACTTC.

This sequence joins TRBV19 and TRBJ1-5; D gene uncertain. Germline V gene lookup returns CDR1 LNHDA and CDR2 SQIVND (reference sequence). CDR3 size: 12 residues. V was pared by 4 bases and J by 9 bases, with 10 bases between. CDR3: CASSRRSGPQHF. The CDR3 nucleotides read TGTGCCAGTAGTAGGCGGAGCGGGCCCCAGCATTTT.

This sequence joins TRBV6-5 and TRBJ2-7; D is possibly TRBD2 (5 bases). Germline lookup yields CDR1 MNHEY and CDR2 SVGAGI. The CDR3 runs to 12 residues. Trimming removed 0 bases at V and 7 bases at J, with 7 bases between. This CDR3 is CASSYSSGEQYF. The CDR3 DNA follows: TGTGCCAGCAGTTACTCCTCGGGAGAGCAGTACTTC.

This chain uses TRBV28 with TRBJ1-1; D unresolved. Trimming shortened V by 6 bases and J by 0 bases, and 5 bases separated the two germline ends. The CDR3 consists of 12 residues. The germline CDR1 and CDR2 sequences are MDHEN and SYDVKM. CDR3 nucleotides: TGTGCCAGCAGGATTATGAACACTGAAGCTTTCTTT. Protein sequence: CASRIMNTEAFF. Using reference TRBV28 and TRBJ1-1 for the parts outside the CDR3, the full variable domain is DVKVTQSSRYLVKRTGEKVFLECVQDMDHENMFWYRQDPGLGLRLIYFSYDVKMKEKGDIPEGYSVSREKKERFSLILESASTNQTSMYLCASRIMNTEAFFGQGTRLTVV.